These T cell receptor beta chains were read from a single sample in a study of control samples from healthy donors and cancer patients. Produced via immunoSEQ multiplex PCR; TCRdb's table is partial and in-frame only. The table shows tens of thousands of clones, with under 90% occurring only once. The sequenced sample consisted of blood. The receptor source for this set is a man in his fifties in good health. Each CDR3 is given with its conserved first and last residue. The order of the fields is V gene, D gene, J gene, clone size, CDR3 protein, CDR3 DNA. D genes are given only for firm matches. Rows give clone size only sometimes, using once, few, many, or a class for an expanded clone.

TRBV18	TRBD1	TRBJ1-2	NA	CASSPLNGQGSDSSYGYTF	TGTGCCAGCTCACCACTCAATGGACAGGGGAGTGATTCGAGCTATGGCTACACCTTC
TRBV9	NA	TRBJ1-2	NA	CASSVGGSYGYTF	TGTGCCAGCAGCGTAGGGGGGAGCTATGGCTACACCTTC
TRBV2	NA	TRBJ1-5	NA	CASKGRGSNQPQHF	TGTGCCAGCAAGGGTAGAGGCAGCAATCAGCCCCAGCATTTT
TRBV6-4	NA	TRBJ2-3	NA	CASSDSDTDTQYF	TGTGCCAGCAGTGACTCTGACACAGATACGCAGTATTTT
TRBV11-3	NA	TRBJ2-1	NA	CASSVQGQFIDEQFF	TGTGCCAGCAGCGTCCAAGGACAGTTTATTGATGAGCAGTTCTTC
TRBV27	TRBD1	TRBJ2-3	NA	CASRATGSTDTQYF	TGTGCCAGCAGAGCGACAGGGAGCACAGATACGCAGTATTTT
TRBV18	TRBD1	TRBJ1-1	NA	CASSPPGTVLNTEAFF	TGTGCCAGCTCACCCCCCGGGACAGTTTTGAACACTGAAGCTTTCTTT
TRBV6-5	TRBD1	TRBJ1-2	NA	CASSDRDYGYTF	TGTGCCAGCAGCGACAGGGACTATGGCTACACCTTC
TRBV11-3	NA	TRBJ1-1	NA	CASSLVGNTEAFF	TGTGCCAGCAGCTTAGTGGGGAACACTGAAGCTTTCTTT
TRBV19	TRBD2	TRBJ2-1	NA	CASSIPAGTSYNEQFF	TGTGCCAGTAGTATTCCAGCGGGGACTTCCTACAATGAGCAGTTCTTC
TRBV19	NA	TRBJ2-5	NA	CASSLNSGTQGTQYF	TGTGCCAGTAGCCTAAATTCCGGGACACAGGGGACCCAGTACTTC
TRBV6-1	NA	TRBJ1-2	NA	CASSEGLGYTF	TGTGCCAGCAGTGAAGGATTAGGCTACACCTTC
TRBV5-1	TRBD2	TRBJ2-1	once	CASSQDSTSGGRSSYNEQFF	TGCGCCAGCAGCCAGGATTCGACTAGCGGGGGGCGGAGCTCCTACAATGAGCAGTTCTTC
TRBV3-1/TRBV3-2	TRBD1	TRBJ1-5	NA	CASSKGARGQPQHF	TGTGCCAGCAGCAAGGGGGCGAGGGGGCAGCCCCAGCATTTT
TRBV25-1	NA	TRBJ2-7	NA	CASSEFAYEQYF	TGTGCCAGCAGTGAATTTGCTTATGAGCAGTACTTC
TRBV18	TRBD1	TRBJ1-2	NA	CASSLPGQGYYGYTF	TGTGCCAGCTCACTACCGGGACAGGGTTACTATGGCTACACCTTC
TRBV5-6	NA	TRBJ2-1	NA	CASSLRGYGEQFF	TGTGCCAGCAGCTTGAGGGGGTACGGTGAGCAGTTCTTC
TRBV6-5	TRBD2	TRBJ2-1	NA	CASRYEGLVGNEQFF	TGTGCCAGCAGATACGAGGGACTAGTAGGCAATGAGCAGTTCTTC
TRBV4-1	TRBD1	TRBJ2-7	NA	CASSRGQGGYEQYF	TGCGCCAGCAGCCGTGGACAGGGGGGGTACGAGCAGTACTTC
TRBV6-5	NA	TRBJ1-6	NA	CASSPGRGGNSPLHF	TGTGCCAGCAGCCCCGGCAGGGGCGGGAATTCACCCCTCCACTTT
TRBV18	NA	TRBJ1-1	NA	CASSPPVSPKKAFF	TGTGCCAGCTCACCACCGGTATCGCCAAAAAAAGCTTTCTTT
TRBV19	NA	TRBJ2-2	few	CASRGLNTGELFF	TGTGCCAGTCGAGGCCTTAACACCGGGGAGCTGTTTTTT